These 5 T cell receptor beta chains originate from one sample sequenced in a study of blood T cells in healthy people across ages. A J-beta primer mix and a sample-barcoded 5' primer were used in a second PCR of about 7 to 11 cycles. TCRdb re-analysed the 5' RACE reads in MiXCR, keeping a single row per CDR3 protein. The profile covers about 900,000 distinct CDR3 sequences, with about 48% appearing a single time and roughly an eighth taken by the ten largest. Sequencing used blood. The receptors come from a man aged 25-45 years in good health.

The chain combines TRBV28 with TRBJ1-3; 9 bases fit TRBD1. V was clipped by 2 bases and J by 4 bases; unmatched bases: 6. This CDR3 has 16 amino acids. From germline, CDR1 is MDHEN and CDR2 SYDVKM. The CDR3 sequence is CASSLPQGASGNTIYF. CDR3 bases: TGTGCCAGCAGTTTACCACAGGGGGCTTCCGGAAACACCATATATTTT.

Only a few counts were recorded for this clonotype. The rearrangement uses TRBV18 and TRBJ2-7; D might be TRBD2 (6 bases). The J call may be mistaken, given a closer DNA end match to TRBJ2-5. The germline V gene encodes CDR1 KGHSH and CDR2 LQKENI. The CDR3 sequence is 13 residues long. CDR3 amino acids: CASSPGTLGTQYF. DNA for the CDR3: TGTGCCAGCTCACCGGGGACTCTAGGGACCCAGTACTTC.

This chain links TRBV5-1 with TRBJ2-1; maybe TRBD2 (6 bases). Trimming removed 2 bases from V and 8 bases from J, with 20 bases in between. The CDR3 sequence is 16 residues long. Germline V gene data show CDR1 as SGHRS and CDR2 as YFSETQ. This CDR3 reads CASSFQGGSFDDEQFF. The CDR3, as DNA: TGCGCCAGCAGCTTCCAGGGAGGATCATTTGACGATGAGCAGTTCTTC.

The V call is TRBV7-9, the J call TRBJ2-7, with a weak D call TRBD2 (6 bases). This CDR3 has 15 residues. Germline V gene lookup returns CDR1 SEHNR and CDR2 FQNEAQ (reference sequence). V dropped 3 bases and J dropped 3 bases, with 15 bases sitting between them. The CDR3 loop is CASSLIGTSFYEQYF. CDR3 bases: TGTGCCAGCAGCTTGATCGGGACTTCTTTCTACGAGCAGTACTTC.

This clonotype was picked up many times. The chain carries TRBV7-2 and TRBJ2-1; 7 bases map to TRBD1. Germline V gene data show CDR1 as SGHTA and CDR2 as FQGNSA. This CDR3 spans 16 amino acids. V shed 9 bases, J shed 1 base, and the junction held 12 bases outside the gene matches. This chain's CDR3 is CASKPRGSWSYNEQFF. The CDR3 DNA reads TGTGCCAGTAAACCCAGGGGGTCTTGGTCCTACAATGAGCAGTTCTTC.